This T cell receptor beta chain was sequenced during a study of T cell responses to AZD1222 COVID-19 vaccine. Study conclusions and caveats: White British people made up most donors, females outnumbered males, and clonal diversity was possibly underestimated. Only after the peak T cell response were repertoires sampled.

This clone has just one count. As yet, its antigen is unknown. Looked up from germline, CDR1 is SGHDT and CDR2 is YYEEEE. There are 15 residues in the CDR3. V lost 1 base and J lost 3, with 14 bases in between. The repertoire was sequenced with immunoSEQ multiplex PCR; TCRdb's copy has only in-frame clones and lacks some. The data contain 120,000 or so clones, about nine tenths of them singletons. The source of this sequence is an adult in good health. This chain connects TRBV5-6 to TRBJ2-7; D is perhaps TRBD1 (5 bases). Sequenced material: peripheral blood, taken on day 0 of AZD1222 vaccination. The CDR3 here is CASSLHRLGFYEQYF. CDR3 sequence (DNA): TGTGCCAGCAGCTTGCACAGGCTTGGGTTCTACGAGCAGTACTTC.